The next 18 T cell receptor beta chains were all read from a single sample in a study of cytotoxic CD8 clonotypes in ibrutinib-treated CLL. Some clones are missing from TCRdb's copy, which holds only in-frame ones; the method was immunoSEQ multiplex PCR. This sample yields about 130,000 clones, of which around four fifths are seen a single time; 3% to 4% belongs to the top ten. The source was PBMCs, collected after 24 months of ibrutinib treatment. These receptors were obtained from a human donor with chronic lymphocytic leukemia.

A remark on this clone: The sample contains more than one DNA sequence encoding this CDR3. CDR3 nucleotide sequence: TGTGCCAGCAGCGTTGGGACAGGCCAAGAGACCCAGTACTTC. Translating it yields CASSVGTGQETQYF. J is TRBJ2-5 and V is TRBV9, with 8 bases identical to TRBD1. J was trimmed by 1 base and V by 2 bases; bases with no gene match: 1. The CDR3 has 14 residues. Germline V CDR1 and CDR2: SGDLS, YYNGEE.

A single count supports this clone. This chain links TRBV10-3 with TRBJ1-1; 10 bases are a match to TRBD1. V shed 4 bases, J shed 2 bases, and the junction held 4 bases outside the gene matches. The V gene's germline CDR1 is ENHRY and CDR2 SYGVKD. This CDR3 has 15 residues. The chain's CDR3 is CAISVTGGANTEAFF. In DNA form, the CDR3 reads TGTGCCATCAGTGTGACAGGGGGCGCAAACACTGAAGCTTTCTTT.

This clone has a single count. V usage is TRBV18 and J usage is TRBJ1-5, with D uncertain. V gave up 8 bases and J gave up 1 base, with 9 bases separating them. CDR1 KGHSH and CDR2 LQKENI come from the germline V gene. The CDR3 has 13 amino acids. CDR3 in DNA: TGTGCCAGCGCAACGGGGAGCAATCAGCCCCAGCATTTT. Protein sequence: CASATGSNQPQHF.

The rearrangement links TRBV28 to TRBJ1-6; no definite D call. Trimming shortened V by 3 bases and J by 5 bases, and 11 bases separated the two germline ends. The CDR3 runs 15 residues. The germline CDR1 and CDR2 sequences are MDHEN and SYDVKM. Written as DNA, the CDR3 is TGTGCCAGCAGTTTTCCAGGTGGGGATAATTCACCCCTCCACTTT. Translating it yields CASSFPGGDNSPLHF.

The genes are TRBV28 and TRBJ2-7; TRBD2 matches 7 bases. The CDR3 runs to 15 residues. Germline-derived CDR1 and CDR2 are MDHEN and SYDVKM. V was pared by 7 bases and J by 7 bases, with 16 bases of the junction left unmatched. The CDR3 loop reads CASKNRGLQSSEQYF. The CDR3 nucleotides read TGTGCCAGCAAAAATAGGGGACTACAGAGTTCAGAGCAGTACTTC.

The chain has TRBV5-4 and TRBJ1-2, with TRBD1 matching 7 bases. This CDR3 is built from 14 residues. The J segment lost 5 bases and the V segment lost 6 bases, leaving 10 bases of the junction unmatched. The V gene's germline CDR1 is SGHNT and CDR2 YYREEE (reference sequence). The CDR3 sequence is CASTFDRDDYGYTF. DNA of the CDR3: TGTGCCAGCACCTTCGACAGGGATGATTATGGCTACACCTTC.

The V gene is TRBV19, the J gene TRBJ1-2, with no clear D. Germline CDR1 LNHDA, CDR2 SQIVND (reference sequence). The length of the CDR3 is 15 residues. Trimming pared 6 bases from V and 8 bases from J, leaving 22 bases between. The CDR3 loop is CASRGQNPPSRGYTF. CDR3 in DNA: TGTGCCAGTAGGGGCCAAAATCCGCCATCCCGCGGCTACACCTTC. Variable domain in full (rest from reference TRBV19 and TRBJ1-2): DGGITQSPKYLFRKEGQNVTLSCEQNLNHDAMYWYRQDPGQGLRLIYYSQIVNDFQKGDIAEGYSVSREKKESFPLTVTSAQKNPTAFYLCASRGQNPPSRGYTFGSGTRLTVV.

This clone turned up a few times. The CDR3 bases are TGTGCCAGCTCACCCCCGCCCCCAAAACCCCTCCACTTT. As protein: CASSPPPPKPLHF. The chain uses TRBV18 and TRBJ1-6; D gene uncertain. Trimming pared 3 bases from V and 12 bases from J, leaving 12 bases between. The germline V gene has CDR1 KGHSH and CDR2 LQKENI. This CDR3 region has 13 residues.

The chain couples TRBV7-9 to TRBJ1-4; D gene unclear. V was pared by 4 bases and J by 0 bases, with 9 bases between. The CDR3 spans 15 residues. Germline-derived CDR1 and CDR2 are SEHNR and FQNEAQ (reference sequence). The CDR3 protein is CASSSAGATNEKLFF. For the CDR3, the DNA is TGTGCCAGCAGCTCTGCGGGCGCAACTAATGAAAAACTGTTTTTT.

The chain has TRBV5-6 and TRBJ2-3; D is unclear. The CDR3 has 12 residues. Trimming shortened V by 6 bases and J by 0 bases, and 5 bases separated the two germline ends. Per germline, CDR1 SGHDT and CDR2 YYEEEE. The CDR3: CASTYSTDTQYF. For the CDR3, the DNA is TGTGCCAGCACCTATAGCACAGATACGCAGTATTTT.

The rearrangement joins TRBV5-1 to TRBJ1-3; D possibly corresponds to TRBD1 (5 bases). CDR3 length: 14 amino acids. Germline assignment: CDR1 SGHRS and CDR2 YFSETQ. Trimming cost V 4 bases and J 4 bases, with 12 bases left between them. CDR3: CASSPGGTGNTIYF. The CDR3 DNA is TGCGCCAGCAGCCCCGGGGGGACGGGAAACACCATATATTTT.

To note about this clone: The DNA is left out, because the CDR3 cannot be placed on it with certainty; the CDR3 is given as TCRdb lists it. The chain carries TRBV27 and TRBJ2-7; TRBD1 was called by the table and not checked on the DNA. Germline V gene sequence: CDR1 MNHEY, CDR2 SMNVEV (reference sequence). The CDR3 contains 13 residues when both ends are counted. CDR3 loop: CASSFGKGAKGHF.

The chain is built from TRBV4-1 and TRBJ2-5, with TRBD1 matching over 10 bases. Per the germline V gene, CDR1 is MGHRA and CDR2 is YSYEKL. The CDR3 runs to 16 residues. The J segment lost 3 bases and the V segment lost 1 base, leaving 5 bases of the junction unmatched. CDR3 in DNA: TGCGCCAGCAGCCAAGGGCACGGGACAGGGGAAGAGACCCAGTACTTC. Protein product: CASSQGHGTGEETQYF.

V is TRBV11-3 and J is TRBJ2-2, with D tentatively TRBD1 or TRBD2 (5 bases each). The CDR3 totals 14 residues. Germline lookup yields CDR1 SGHNT and CDR2 YENEEA. With 5 bases removed from V and 4 bases from J, the gap between germline ends came to 11 bases. The CDR3 region is CASSRWDGTGELFF. CDR3 nucleotides: TGTGCCAGCAGCCGATGGGACGGCACCGGGGAGCTGTTTTTT.

This chain links TRBV27 with TRBJ1-2; D call uncertain. V lost 2 bases and J 7 bases, leaving 11 bases between the germline ends. Germline values: CDR1 MNHEY, CDR2 SMNVEV (reference sequence). The CDR3 loop spans 13 amino acids. CDR3 nucleotide sequence: TGTGCCAGCAGTTTAGTGCGGGCGGGTGGCTACACCTTC. Translated, it gives CASSLVRAGGYTF.

The chain combines TRBV29-1 with TRBJ1-4; D remains unclear. The CDR3 is 12 residues long. V was cut by 3 bases and J by 6 bases, with 8 bases left in between. Germline-derived CDR1 and CDR2 are SQVTM and ANQGSEA. CDR3 sequence (DNA): TGCAGCGTTGATGGTGGGGATGAAAAACTGTTTTTT. This translates into CSVDGGDEKLFF.

The V and J genes are TRBV6-5 and TRBJ1-2; 8 bases align to TRBD1. V shed 6 bases, J shed 8 bases, and the junction held 14 bases outside the gene matches. Germline loops: CDR1 MNHEY, CDR2 SVGAGI. The CDR3 has 15 amino acids. The CDR3 nucleotides read TGTGCCAGCAGGCGGGGACAGGCTCACGTAGGGGGCTACACCTTC. It encodes CASRRGQAHVGGYTF.

This chain joins TRBV4-2 and TRBJ1-1, with D perhaps matching TRBD1 (5 bases). V lost 4 bases and J 0 bases, leaving 9 bases between the germline ends. There are 14 residues in the CDR3. Per germline, CDR1 LGHNA and CDR2 YNFKEQ. The CDR3 DNA sequence: TGTGCCAGCAGCCCCCGGGACCTGAACACTGAAGCTTTCTTT. This sequence encodes CASSPRDLNTEAFF.